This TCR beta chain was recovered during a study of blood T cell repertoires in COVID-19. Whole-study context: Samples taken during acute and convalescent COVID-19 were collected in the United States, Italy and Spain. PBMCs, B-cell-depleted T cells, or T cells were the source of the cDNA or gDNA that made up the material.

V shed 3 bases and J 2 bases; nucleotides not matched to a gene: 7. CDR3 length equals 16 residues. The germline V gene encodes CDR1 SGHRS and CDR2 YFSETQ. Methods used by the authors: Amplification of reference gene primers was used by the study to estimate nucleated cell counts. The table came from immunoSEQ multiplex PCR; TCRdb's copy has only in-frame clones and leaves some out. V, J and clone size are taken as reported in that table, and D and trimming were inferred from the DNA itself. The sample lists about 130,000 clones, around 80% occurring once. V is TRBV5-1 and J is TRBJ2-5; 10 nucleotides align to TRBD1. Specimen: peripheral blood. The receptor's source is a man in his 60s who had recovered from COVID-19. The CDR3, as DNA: TGCGCCAGCAGCTCTTTAGGGACAGGGGTACAAGAGACCCAGTACTTC. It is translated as CASSSLGTGVQETQYF.